Listed below are T cell receptor beta chains from one sample, sequenced in a study of T cell repertoires in cytomegalovirus infection. TCRdb re-derived calls from the reads in MiXCR, one entry per CDR3 protein. The table shows about 500,000 distinct CDR3 sequences, with more than 30% occurring only once. These receptors have no identified antigens. The sample in question was cultured PBMCs, obtained from culture after CMV antigen stimulation. The receptor set was obtained from a human donor in good health (CMV status not recorded). Some clones in this sample may be carry-over from other donors' samples. Each CDR3 is given with its conserved first and last residue. Each record gives: clone size, V gene, J gene, D gene, CDR3 protein, CDR3 DNA. The D gene is left open where the match is weak. Expanded clones are given a class, and other clones once, few, many or no size at all.

-	TRBV5-1	TRBJ2-2	-	CASSLAGEPLNTGELFF	TGCGCCAGCAGCTTGGCCGGGGAGCCTCTCAACACCGGGGAGCTGTTTTTT
many	TRBV7-2	TRBJ2-2	-	CASSPTNTGELFF	TGTGCCAGCAGCCCAACGAACACCGGGGAGCTGTTTTTT
-	TRBV7-2	TRBJ2-2	-	CASSLGGGANTGELFF	TGTGCCAGCAGCTTAGGGGGCGGGGCGAACACCGGGGAGCTGTTTTTT
few	TRBV27	TRBJ2-1	-	CASNSGGAENNEQFF	TGTGCCAGCAATTCGGGCGGGGCGGAAAACAATGAGCAGTTCTTC
-	TRBV7-6	TRBJ1-1	TRBD1	CASSHYRGHTEAFF	TGTGCCAGCAGCCATTACAGGGGTCACACTGAAGCTTTCTTT
many	TRBV7-2	TRBJ2-3	-	CASSLVAGQDTQYF	TGTGCCAGCAGCTTAGTTGCAGGTCAGGATACGCAGTATTTT
-	TRBV7-9	TRBJ2-7	TRBD1	CASSEGQGWQYF	TGTGCCAGCAGCGAGGGACAGGGTTGGCAGTACTTC
-	TRBV7-9	TRBJ2-7	TRBD2	CASTAGVVAGGPIYEQYF	TGTGCCAGCACCGCAGGAGTAGTAGCGGGAGGCCCTATCTACGAGCAGTACTTC
-	TRBV28	TRBJ1-3	TRBD1	CASSSTGTGNTIYF	TGTGCCAGCAGTTCGACAGGGACTGGAAACACCATATATTTT
few	TRBV5-6	TRBJ1-1	TRBD1	CASSWDRRMNTEAFF	TGTGCCAGCAGCTGGGACAGGCGAATGAACACTGAAGCTTTCTTT
many	TRBV5-4	TRBJ2-2	TRBD2	CASSSPGAGAVTGELFF	TGTGCCAGCAGCTCCCCCGGAGCGGGAGCGGTAACCGGGGAGCTGTTTTTT
-	TRBV4-3	TRBJ2-1	-	CASSPRRGEDNEQFF	TGCGCCAGCAGCCCCCGGAGGGGTGAAGACAATGAGCAGTTCTTC
few	TRBV6-1	TRBJ2-3	TRBD2	CASSLPSGTSGKLEEYF	TGTGCCAGCAGCCTGCCCTCGGGGACTAGCGGGAAGTTGGAGGAGTATTTT
-	TRBV2	TRBJ2-4	-	CASSEARGIIQNLAKNIQYF	TGTGCCAGCAGTGAAGCAAGGGGGATTATCCAAAACTTAGCCAAAAACATTCAGTACTTC
-	TRBV7-8	TRBJ1-1	-	CASSLLSRPANTEAFF	TGTGCCAGCAGCTTACTGTCCCGACCGGCGAACACTGAAGCTTTCTTT
few	TRBV7-2	TRBJ2-3	TRBD2	CASSLALLAGGGGTDTQYF	TGTGCCAGCAGCTTAGCGTTGTTAGCGGGAGGGGGGGGCACAGATACGCAGTATTTT
-	TRBV6-2/TRBV6-3	TRBJ2-1	TRBD2	CASLPIAGGVWEQFF	TGTGCCAGCCTTCCCATAGCGGGAGGAGTTTGGGAGCAGTTCTTC
-	TRBV7-8	TRBJ2-5	-	CASSKEETQYF	TGTGCCAGCAGCAAAGAAGAGACCCAGTACTTC
-	TRBV5-1	TRBJ2-7	TRBD2	CATQRTSGSSYEQYF	TGCGCCACCCAGAGGACTAGCGGGAGTAGCTACGAGCAGTACTTC
-	TRBV12-5	TRBJ1-1	-	CASTEGGGRRFPFF	TGTGCTAGCACGGAAGGGGGAGGGAGGCGATTCCCCTTCTTT
many	TRBV6-5	TRBJ1-1	TRBD1	CASSYSRTGGMNTEAFF	TGTGCCAGCAGTTACTCCAGGACAGGGGGTATGAACACTGAAGCTTTCTTT
-	TRBV19	TRBJ2-7	TRBD2	CASRKRASGSYEQYF	TGTGCCAGCCGCAAGAGGGCTAGCGGGAGCTACGAGCAGTACTTC
-	TRBV29-1	TRBJ1-4	-	CSVTQTANEKLFF	TGCAGCGTGACCCAGACAGCTAATGAAAAACTGTTTTTT
-	TRBV18	TRBJ1-1	TRBD1	CASSPNNRQGHTEAFF	TGTGCCAGCTCACCAAATAACAGACAGGGTCACACTGAAGCTTTCTTT
-	TRBV5-6	TRBJ1-6	-	CASSLDHNSPLHF	TGTGCCAGCAGCCTCGACCATAATTCACCCCTCCACTTT
few	TRBV2	TRBJ1-1	TRBD1	CASKGQMNTEAFF	TGTGCCAGCAAGGGACAGATGAACACTGAAGCTTTCTTT
few	TRBV19	TRBJ2-3	-	CASSPLFSTDTQYF	TGTGCCAGTAGTCCCCTTTTCAGCACAGATACGCAGTATTTT